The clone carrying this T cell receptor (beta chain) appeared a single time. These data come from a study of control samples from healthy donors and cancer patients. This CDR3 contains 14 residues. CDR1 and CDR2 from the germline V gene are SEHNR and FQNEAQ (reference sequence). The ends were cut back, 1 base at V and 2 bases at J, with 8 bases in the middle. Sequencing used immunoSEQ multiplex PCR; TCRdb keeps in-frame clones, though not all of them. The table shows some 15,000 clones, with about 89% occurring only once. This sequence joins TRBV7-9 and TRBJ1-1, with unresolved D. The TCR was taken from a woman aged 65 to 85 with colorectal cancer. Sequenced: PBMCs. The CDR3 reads CASSLEAINTEAFF. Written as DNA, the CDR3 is TGTGCCAGCAGCTTAGAAGCAATTAACACTGAAGCTTTCTTT.